This TCR beta chain is drawn from a study of shared clonotypes between healthy human individuals (TCRdb year 2020). Concerning the study at large: Two women and a few men aged 18 to 49 years were included in the cohort. Per donor, three plates each were used for CD4 naive and CD4 memory, two for CD8 naive, and one for CD8 memory. To estimate repertoire size and how much clonotype sharing occurs between individuals, the study deeply sequenced the blood TCR repertoires of roughly 5 healthy adults. Libraries were prepared and TCR repertoires were sequenced by different laboratories using diverse techniques, in order to increase sequencing depth and limit assay-specific biases. Per donor, leukapheresis produced somewhere between about 0.8 and 9 billion PBMCs.

Remarks on this clone: The antigen it recognizes is unknown. One end of the junction is discordant with germline, which a read error may explain.

On the study overall, not on this receptor specifically: Incomplete sequencing was indicated by rarefaction of sorted-subset datasets, despite the large sequencing depth. Pairwise subsampling led to the expectation that sequencing depth would affect the degree of clonotype sharing among donors. Sampling was limited to blood, and TCR repertoires in tissue likely differ from TCR repertoires in blood. Around 5.4% of naive CD4, 3.5% of naive CD8, 2.3% of memory CD4, and approximately 0.4% of memory CD8 clonotypes were shared across four donors. The genetic and exposure-history diversity represented was limited by the small number of donors. Estimated clonotype richness was generally larger for naive than for memory subsets. Compared with non-shared clonotypes, clonotypes shared by all four sorted-subset donors had higher generation probabilities.

Donors were healthy HIV-negative adults with no recently reported acute infections or vaccinations. All donors were Caucasian adults living in Nashville, Tennessee, USA. CD4+ T cells were enriched through magnetic negative selection, after which naive cells were positively selected on CD45RA and the remaining negative fraction served as the memory subset. Blood was collected by leukapheresis, and PBMCs were isolated by Ficoll-Histopaque density gradient centrifugation and then cryopreserved in liquid nitrogen vapor phase. Analytical flow cytometry was used to check the purity and quantity of each magnetically sorted T cell population. Genomic DNA was isolated from every sorted fraction and measured by UV absorbance on a Nanodrop 2000c. TCR CDR3 regions were amplified from genomic DNA by multiplex PCR using the deep immunoSEQ assay. Extracted genomic DNA from each cell subset was spread evenly across all wells of several immunoSEQ 96-well plates, with each plate serving as a replicate. For sorted subsets, about 200 ng genomic DNA, equal to some 30,000 T cell genomes, was loaded into each replicate PCR. Purified libraries were quantified with a Qubit 3.0 fluorometer, sized on a Bioanalyzer 2100, and re-quantified with the KAPA Library Quantification kit. Every immunoSEQ 96-well plate was sequenced on a separate single-read 150-cycle Illumina NextSeq 550 flow cell. On the authors' methods: Because the immunoSEQ output included only junctional sequences and no quality scores, the filtering could not be the same as the filtering used for full-length reads. To assign V/J genes and CDR3, sequences were annotated using PyIR, a Python wrapper for IgBLAST v1.9, with IMGT germline references. Reads were removed for weak V/J assignments (E-value above 1e-6), missing CDR3, stop codons, out-of-frame junctions, or ambiguous translated residues. V3J clonotypes were defined by identical inferred V gene, J gene, and CDR3 amino acid sequence. Percentage overlap between repertoires was computed as shared unique clonotypes divided by the size of the smaller repertoire. Richness of each repertoire was evaluated using RTK rarefaction, the Chao1 estimator, and Recon v2.1 estimates of unobserved clonotypes. Generation probabilities for all TCRbeta clonotypes obtained by the gDNA method from a handful of donors were computed using OLGA. Held by TCRdb, this immuneACCESS table contains in-frame sequences only and omits some clones. Under half of the omission traces to an unresolved V gene where checked; the cause of the rest is unknown. That table is the source of V, J and clone size, and D and trimming were worked out from the DNA. The sample table records about 1.5 million clones; about 98% of these occur just once. Of the sample, approximately 0.44% is held by the ten largest clones.

The CDR3, cysteine through phenylalanine, is 12 amino acids long. Just CDR3 DNA is preserved here, 36 bases in frame from base 1. CDR1 LNHNV and CDR2 YYDKDF are derived from the germline V gene (reference sequence). Rearrangement joined TRBV15 to TRBJ1-2; perhaps TRBD1 is the D gene, with 5 bases matching. Sequences were obtained from naive CD4+ T cells sorted from blood. The cell subset or site label, as the study defines it: CD45RA+ positively selected. The clonotype comes from a man aged 25-40 years in good health. The nucleotide sequence is given as TGTGCCACCAGCAGAGACGAGCAGGGCCCAAACTTC. This sequence encodes CATSRDEQGPNF.